A single sample is the source of the 19 T cell receptor beta chains below, sequenced in a study of immune evolution from preneoplasia to lung adenocarcinoma (dated by TCRdb to the early 2020s). Libraries were made using the immunoSEQ multiplex PCR assay. TCRdb's version of the immuneACCESS table is confined to in-frame rearrangements and falls short of the full clone set. An unresolved V gene accounts for under half of the shortfall where checked; the remainder is of unknown origin. Here the sample has about 5,400 clones; around 80% occur a single time. The ten largest clones add up to about 15% of the sample. Specimen: FFPE adjacent normal lung tissue. All receptors derive from an older person with lung adenocarcinoma.

The chain combines TRBV20-1 with TRBJ2-7; no firm D call. The ends were cut back, 6 bases at V and 3 bases at J, with 9 bases in the middle. The CDR3 covers 11 residues. CDR1 DFQATT and CDR2 SNEGSKA come from the germline V gene (reference sequence). CDR3 region: CSASILYEQYF. The CDR3 coding sequence is TGCAGTGCCAGCATTCTCTACGAGCAGTACTTC.

The chain employs TRBV4-3 and TRBJ2-3; tentatively, D is TRBD2 (6 bases). Germline CDR1 and CDR2: LGHNA and YSLEER. The V gene lost 4 bases and the J gene lost 1 base, with 18 bases spanning the gap. The CDR3 sequence is 17 residues long. The CDR3 reads CASSREVTPGGTDTQYF. CDR3 DNA sequence: TGCGCCAGCAGCCGAGAGGTTACGCCGGGGGGCACAGATACGCAGTATTTT.

This clone was observed a handful of times. The chain joins TRBV4-3 to TRBJ1-5; D is ambiguous. Germline V gene sequence: CDR1 LGHNA, CDR2 YSLEER. Trimming left V 5 bases short and J 0 bases short, with 11 bases between. The CDR3 is 15 residues long. The CDR3: CASSLAMGSNQPQHF. In DNA, the CDR3 is TGCGCCAGCAGCTTAGCAATGGGTAGCAATCAGCCCCAGCATTTT.

Only a few counts were recorded for this clone. The J gene is TRBJ2-2, the V gene TRBV5-1; D uncertain. The CDR3 has 15 amino acids. V dropped 0 bases and J dropped 6 bases, with 12 bases sitting between them. Germline V CDR1 and CDR2: SGHRS, YFSETQ. The CDR3 bases are TGCGCCAGCAGCTTGGAGGGATTTTTGCCCGGGGAGCTGTTTTTT. Amino acids: CASSLEGFLPGELFF.

The chain carries TRBV27 and TRBJ1-2; D is undetermined. This CDR3 region has 15 residues. V lost 6 bases to trimming and J lost 2 bases, with 16 bases between them. Germline assignment: CDR1 MNHEY and CDR2 SMNVEV (reference sequence). The CDR3 sequence is CASRETWSQNYGYTF. CDR3 sequence (DNA): TGTGCCAGCAGGGAAACTTGGAGCCAAAACTATGGCTACACCTTC.

This clone was seen more than once but under ten times. The rearrangement uses TRBV4-2 and TRBJ2-3, with 7 nucleotides matching TRBD2. Germline loops: CDR1 LGHNA, CDR2 YNFKEQ. The CDR3 is made up of 14 amino acids. The V segment lost 4 bases and the J segment 7 bases; nucleotides outside the gene matches: 8. In nucleotides, the CDR3 is TGTGCCAGCAGCCCAGGACTAGAAATAAATACGCAGTATTTT. It is translated as CASSPGLEINTQYF.

This clone was seen a few times. The genes are TRBV27 and TRBJ2-7; D is tentatively TRBD1 or TRBD2 (7 bases each). Germline CDR1 and CDR2: MNHEY and SMNVEV (reference sequence). With 6 bases removed from V and 1 base from J, the gap between germline ends came to 10 bases. The CDR3 is 13 amino acids. The CDR3 loop reads CASSRGGSYEQYF. DNA of the CDR3: TGTGCCAGCAGCAGGGGGGGGTCCTACGAGCAGTACTTC.

The sample holds a few counts of this clone. The chain couples TRBV6-5 to TRBJ1-1; D may be TRBD1 (6 bases). The germline gives CDR1 MNHEY, CDR2 SVGAGI. Trimming removed 3 bases at V and 6 bases at J, with 14 bases between. The CDR3 runs 14 residues. For the CDR3, the DNA is TGTGCCAGCAGTTATAACAGGGCGGTACCTGAAGCTTTCTTT. Its translation is CASSYNRAVPEAFF.

This chain joins TRBV4-1 and TRBJ2-7; 10 bases align to TRBD1. The CDR3 runs 15 residues. V gave up 0 bases and J gave up 3 bases; unmatched junction bases: 2. Germline loops: CDR1 MGHRA, CDR2 YSYEKL. The CDR3 region is CASSQEGDRGYEQYF. DNA for the CDR3: TGCGCCAGCAGCCAAGAGGGGGACAGGGGCTACGAGCAGTACTTC.

The table lists this clone with a few counts. V is TRBV10-1 and J is TRBJ2-7; 10 nucleotides agree with TRBD1. Germline values: CDR1 WNHNN, CDR2 SYGVQD (reference sequence). This CDR3 spans 13 amino acids. V trimming: 7 bases; J trimming: 4 bases; junction bases outside the gene matches: 4. This chain's CDR3 is CASNRDRGYEQYF. CDR3 DNA sequence: TGCGCCAGCAATCGGGACAGGGGTTACGAGCAGTACTTC.

The chain links TRBV30 to TRBJ1-3; 9 bases map to TRBD1. From germline, CDR1 is GTSNPN and CDR2 SVGIG (reference sequence). The junction had 3 bases not matched to a gene; V was cut back by 7 bases and J by 5 bases. The CDR3 has 12 residues. DNA for the CDR3: TGTGCCTTCGGACAGGGGCGAAACACCATATATTTT. Translation: CAFGQGRNTIYF.

The CDR3 DNA sequence: TGCGCCAGCAGCTTGGAGGCAGTCTCCTACGAGCAGTACTTC. The encoded protein is CASSLEAVSYEQYF. The J gene is TRBJ2-7, the V gene TRBV5-1; D ambiguous. Germline CDR1 SGHRS, CDR2 YFSETQ. This CDR3 region has 14 residues. Trimming pared 0 bases from V and 0 bases from J, leaving 7 bases between.

The sample holds one count of this clone. The V call is TRBV5-4, the J call TRBJ1-2; TRBD1 might be the D (5 bases). Trimming removed 0 bases at V and 4 bases at J, with 10 bases between. CDR1 and CDR2 (germline): SGHNT, YYREEE (reference sequence). This CDR3 spans 14 amino acids. CDR3 bases: TGTGCCAGCAGCTTGGCCGGGACTCCCTATGGCTACACCTTC. The encoded protein is CASSLAGTPYGYTF.

The rearrangement links TRBV6-9 to TRBJ2-5, with no clear D. This CDR3 has 11 residues. Germline assignment: CDR1 MNHGY and CDR2 SVAAGI. V was cut by 5 bases and J by 5 bases, with 6 bases left in between. In DNA, the CDR3 is TGTGCCAGCAGTGAGTCGGAGACCCAGTACTTC. It codes for CASSESETQYF.

The chain carries TRBV11-2 and TRBJ2-7; D remains unclear. V lost 3 bases and J lost 3, with 9 bases in between. This CDR3 comprises 13 residues. Per the germline V gene, CDR1 is SGHAT and CDR2 is FQNNGV. In DNA, the CDR3 is TGTGCCAGCAGCTTCTACAGTGGCTACGAGCAGTACTTC. This gives the protein CASSFYSGYEQYF.

J is TRBJ2-3 and V is TRBV7-8; 7 bases map to TRBD2. The J segment lost 2 bases and the V segment lost 3 bases, leaving 5 bases of the junction unmatched. The CDR3 contains 15 residues. Germline CDR1 is SGHVS and CDR2 is FQNEAQ. For the CDR3, the DNA is TGTGCCAGCAGCTTCACTAGCGTCTCCACAGATACGCAGTATTTT. Translated: CASSFTSVSTDTQYF.

This clone has just one count. The rearrangement joins TRBV7-2 to TRBJ2-7, with 7 positions matching TRBD2. Per germline, CDR1 SGHTA and CDR2 FQGNSA. V lost 8 bases and J lost 3; bases outside the gene matches: 13. The CDR3 is made up of 15 amino acids. The CDR3 is CASSPTSLVDYEQYF. The CDR3 nucleotides read TGTGCCAGCTCGCCGACTAGCTTGGTAGACTACGAGCAGTACTTC.

A few counts support this clone. V gene TRBV18 combines with J gene TRBJ1-1; D ambiguous. The germline CDR1 and CDR2 sequences are KGHSH and LQKENI. The V end was cut by 1 base, the J end by 6 bases, with 6 bases between. The length of the CDR3 is 12 residues. In DNA form, the CDR3 reads TGTGCCAGCTCACCACGAAGGGCTGAAGCTTTCTTT. Translated: CASSPRRAEAFF.

This chain uses TRBV18 with TRBJ1-6; D perhaps matches TRBD1 (5 bases). From germline, CDR1 is KGHSH and CDR2 LQKENI. The CDR3 totals 14 residues. The ends were cut back, 7 bases at V and 7 bases at J, with 14 bases in the middle. CDR3 loop: CASCQGGWNSPLHF. DNA of the CDR3: TGTGCCAGCTGTCAGGGAGGTTGGAATTCACCCCTCCACTTT.